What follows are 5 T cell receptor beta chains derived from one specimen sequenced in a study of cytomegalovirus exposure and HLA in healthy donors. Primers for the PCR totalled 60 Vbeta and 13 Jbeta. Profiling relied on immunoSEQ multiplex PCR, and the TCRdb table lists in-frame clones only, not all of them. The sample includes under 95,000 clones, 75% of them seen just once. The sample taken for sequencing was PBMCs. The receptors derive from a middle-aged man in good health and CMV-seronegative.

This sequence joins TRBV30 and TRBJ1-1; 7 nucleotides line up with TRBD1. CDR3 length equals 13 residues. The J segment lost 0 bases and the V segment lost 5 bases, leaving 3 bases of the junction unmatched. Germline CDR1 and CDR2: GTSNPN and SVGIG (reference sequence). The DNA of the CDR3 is TGTGCCTGGGAAGGACAGGTGAACACTGAAGCTTTCTTT. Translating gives CAWEGQVNTEAFF. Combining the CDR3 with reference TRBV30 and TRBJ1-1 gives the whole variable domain SQTIHQWPATLVQPVGSPLSLECTVEGTSNPNLYWYRQAAGRGLQLLFYSVGIGQISSEVPQNLSASRPQDRQFILSSKKLLLSDSGFYLCAWEGQVNTEAFFGQGTRLTVV.

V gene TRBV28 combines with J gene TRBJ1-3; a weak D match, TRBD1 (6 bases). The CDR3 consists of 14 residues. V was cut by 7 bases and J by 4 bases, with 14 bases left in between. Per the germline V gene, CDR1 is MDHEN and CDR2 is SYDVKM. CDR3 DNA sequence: TGTGCCAGCAACAAAGGACAGAGGGGAAACACCATATATTTT. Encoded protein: CASNKGQRGNTIYF.

CDR3 sequence (DNA): TGCGCCAGCAGCTTGGCAGGGGAGGGTGGCTACACCTTC. It codes for CASSLAGEGGYTF. This chain uses TRBV5-1 with TRBJ1-2; tentative D call: TRBD1 (6 bases). Germline CDR1 reads SGHRS; CDR2 reads YFSETQ. The ends were cut back, 0 bases at V and 7 bases at J, with 10 bases in the middle. The CDR3 contains 13 residues.

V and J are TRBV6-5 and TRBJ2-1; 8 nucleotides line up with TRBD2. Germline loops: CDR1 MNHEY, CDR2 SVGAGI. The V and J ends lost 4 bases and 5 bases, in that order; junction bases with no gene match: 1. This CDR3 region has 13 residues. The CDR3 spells CASSWTSNNEQFF. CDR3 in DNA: TGTGCCAGCAGTTGGACTAGCAACAATGAGCAGTTCTTC.

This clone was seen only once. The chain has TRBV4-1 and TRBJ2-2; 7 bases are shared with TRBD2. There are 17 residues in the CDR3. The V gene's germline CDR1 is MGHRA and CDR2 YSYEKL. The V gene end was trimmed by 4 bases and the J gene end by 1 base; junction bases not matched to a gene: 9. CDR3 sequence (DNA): TGCGCCAGCAGCCGAGCAGACCTAGCGGTGAACACCGGGGAGCTGTTTTTT. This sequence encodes CASSRADLAVNTGELFF.